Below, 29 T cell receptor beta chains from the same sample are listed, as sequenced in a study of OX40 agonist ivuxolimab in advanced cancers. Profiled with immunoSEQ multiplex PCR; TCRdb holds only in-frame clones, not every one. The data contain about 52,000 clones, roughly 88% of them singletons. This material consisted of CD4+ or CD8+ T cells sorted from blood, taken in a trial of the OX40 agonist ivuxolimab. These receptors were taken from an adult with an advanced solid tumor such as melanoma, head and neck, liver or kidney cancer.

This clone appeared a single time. The CDR3 coding sequence is TGTGCCAGCAGTGGAGGGACCGATTTTACCTACGAGCAGTACTTC. Residues: CASSGGTDFTYEQYF. J is TRBJ2-7 and V is TRBV6-6; D is possibly TRBD2 (6 bases). V was cut by 5 bases and J by 2 bases, with 16 bases left in between. Germline loops: CDR1 MNHNY, CDR2 SVGAGI (reference sequence). The CDR3 extends over 15 amino acids.

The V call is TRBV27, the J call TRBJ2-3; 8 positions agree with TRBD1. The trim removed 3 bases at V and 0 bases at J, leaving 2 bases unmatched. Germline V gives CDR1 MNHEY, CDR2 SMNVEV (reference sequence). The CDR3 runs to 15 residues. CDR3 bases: TGTGCCAGCAGTTTTGGGGACAGGAGCACAGATACGCAGTATTTT. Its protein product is CASSFGDRSTDTQYF.

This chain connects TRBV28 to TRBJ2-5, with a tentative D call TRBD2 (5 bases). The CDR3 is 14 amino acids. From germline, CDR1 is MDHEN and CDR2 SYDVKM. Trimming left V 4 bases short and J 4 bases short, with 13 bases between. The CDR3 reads CASSSGGGGETQYF. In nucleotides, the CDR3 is TGTGCCAGCAGTTCAGGAGGCGGAGGAGAGACCCAGTACTTC.

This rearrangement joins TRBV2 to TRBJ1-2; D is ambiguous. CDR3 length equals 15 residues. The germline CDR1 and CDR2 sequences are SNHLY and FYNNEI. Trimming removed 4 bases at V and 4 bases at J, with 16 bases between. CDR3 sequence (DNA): TGTGCCAGCAGTGGACACGAGGGCGATAGCTATGGCTACACCTTC. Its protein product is CASSGHEGDSYGYTF. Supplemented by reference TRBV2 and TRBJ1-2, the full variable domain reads EPEVTQTPSHQVTQMGQEVILRCVPISNHLYFYWYRQILGQKVEFLVSFYNNEISEKSEIFDDQFSVERPDGSNFTLKIRSTKLEDSAMYFCASSGHEGDSYGYTFGSGTRLTVV.

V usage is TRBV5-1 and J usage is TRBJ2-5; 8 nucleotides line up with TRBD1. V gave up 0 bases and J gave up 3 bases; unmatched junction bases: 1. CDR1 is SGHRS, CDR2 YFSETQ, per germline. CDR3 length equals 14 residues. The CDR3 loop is CASSLGGQEETQYF. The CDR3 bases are TGCGCCAGCAGCTTGGGGGGACAGGAAGAGACCCAGTACTTC.

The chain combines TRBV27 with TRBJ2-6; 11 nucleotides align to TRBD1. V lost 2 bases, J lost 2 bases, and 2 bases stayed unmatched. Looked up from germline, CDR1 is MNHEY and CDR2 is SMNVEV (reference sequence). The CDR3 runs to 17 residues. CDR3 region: CASSLGTGGTGANVLTF. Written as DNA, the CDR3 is TGTGCCAGCAGTTTAGGGACAGGGGGGACTGGGGCCAACGTCCTGACTTTC. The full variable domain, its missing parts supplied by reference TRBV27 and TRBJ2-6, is EAQVTQNPRYLITVTGKKLTVTCSQNMNHEYMSWYRQDPGLGLRQIYYSMNVEVTDKGDVPEGYKVSRKEKRNFPLILESPSPNQTSLYFCASSLGTGGTGANVLTFGAGSRLTVL.

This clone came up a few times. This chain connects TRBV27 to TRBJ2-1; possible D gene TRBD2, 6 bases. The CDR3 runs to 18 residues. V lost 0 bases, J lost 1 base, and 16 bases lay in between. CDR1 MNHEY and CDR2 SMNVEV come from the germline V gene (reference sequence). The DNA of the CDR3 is TGTGCCAGCAGTTTATCGAACTGGGGGAGGACGTCCTACAATGAGCAGTTCTTC. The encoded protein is CASSLSNWGRTSYNEQFF.

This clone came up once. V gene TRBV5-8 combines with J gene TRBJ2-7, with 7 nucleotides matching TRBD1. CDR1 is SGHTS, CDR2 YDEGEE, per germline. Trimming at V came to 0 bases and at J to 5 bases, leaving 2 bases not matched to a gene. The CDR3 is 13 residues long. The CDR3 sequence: CASSLGQGDEQYF. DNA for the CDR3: TGTGCCAGCAGCTTGGGGCAGGGGGACGAGCAGTACTTC.

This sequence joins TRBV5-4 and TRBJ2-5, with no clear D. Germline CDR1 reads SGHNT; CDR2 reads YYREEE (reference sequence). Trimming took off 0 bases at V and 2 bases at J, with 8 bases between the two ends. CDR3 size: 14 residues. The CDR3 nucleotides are TGTGCCAGCAGCTTGGTTCAAGTACAAGAGACCCAGTACTTC. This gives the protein CASSLVQVQETQYF.

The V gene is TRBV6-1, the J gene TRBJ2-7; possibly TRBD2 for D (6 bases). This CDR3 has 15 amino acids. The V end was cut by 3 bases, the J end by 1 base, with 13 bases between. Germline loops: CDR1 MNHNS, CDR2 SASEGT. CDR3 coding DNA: TGTGCCAGCAGTGAGGGGGGACTGGGATCCTACGAGCAGTACTTC. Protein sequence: CASSEGGLGSYEQYF.

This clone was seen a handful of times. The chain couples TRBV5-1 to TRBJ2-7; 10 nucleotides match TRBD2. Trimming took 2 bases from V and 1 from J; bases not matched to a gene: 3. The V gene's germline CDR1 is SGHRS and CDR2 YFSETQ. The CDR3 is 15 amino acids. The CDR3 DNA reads TGCGCCAGCAGCTTAACTAGCGGGGATTCCTACGAGCAGTACGTC. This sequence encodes CASSLTSGDSYEQYV.

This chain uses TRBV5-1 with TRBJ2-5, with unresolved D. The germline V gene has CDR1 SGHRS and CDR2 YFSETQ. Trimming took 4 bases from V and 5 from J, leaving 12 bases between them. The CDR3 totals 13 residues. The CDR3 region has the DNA TGCGCCAGCAGCATCGGACCACGGGAGACCCAGTACTTC. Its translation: CASSIGPRETQYF.

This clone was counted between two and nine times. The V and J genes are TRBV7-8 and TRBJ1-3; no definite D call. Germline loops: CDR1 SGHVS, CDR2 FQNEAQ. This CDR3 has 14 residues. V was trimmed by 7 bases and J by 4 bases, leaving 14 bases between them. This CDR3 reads CASTQRGAGNTIYF. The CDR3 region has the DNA TGTGCCAGCACCCAACGGGGTGCAGGAAACACCATATATTTT. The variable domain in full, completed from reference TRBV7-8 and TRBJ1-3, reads GAGVSQSPRYKVAKRGQDVALRCDPISGHVSLFWYQQALGQGPEFLTYFQNEAQLDKSGLPSDRFFAERPEGSVSTLKIQRTQQEDSAVYLCASTQRGAGNTIYFGEGSWLTVV.

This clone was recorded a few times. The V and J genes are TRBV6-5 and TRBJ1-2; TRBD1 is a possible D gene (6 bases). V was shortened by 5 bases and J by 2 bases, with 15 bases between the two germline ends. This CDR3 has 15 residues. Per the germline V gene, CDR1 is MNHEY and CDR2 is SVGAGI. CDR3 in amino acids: CASSPGRGKNYGYTF. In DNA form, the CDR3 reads TGTGCCAGCAGTCCTGGGAGGGGGAAAAACTATGGCTACACCTTC.

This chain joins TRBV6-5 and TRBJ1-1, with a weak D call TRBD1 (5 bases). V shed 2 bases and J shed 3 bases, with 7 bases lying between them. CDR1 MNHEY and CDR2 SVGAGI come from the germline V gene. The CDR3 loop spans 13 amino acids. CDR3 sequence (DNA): TGTGCCAGCAGTTACAGGGGCGACACTGAAGCTTTCTTT. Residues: CASSYRGDTEAFF.

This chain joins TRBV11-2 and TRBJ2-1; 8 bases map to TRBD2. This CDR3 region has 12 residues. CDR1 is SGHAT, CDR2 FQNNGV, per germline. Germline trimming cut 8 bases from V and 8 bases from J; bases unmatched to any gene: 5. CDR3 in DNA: TGTGCCAGCCTCAAAGCGGGAGATGAGCAGTTCTTC. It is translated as CASLKAGDEQFF.

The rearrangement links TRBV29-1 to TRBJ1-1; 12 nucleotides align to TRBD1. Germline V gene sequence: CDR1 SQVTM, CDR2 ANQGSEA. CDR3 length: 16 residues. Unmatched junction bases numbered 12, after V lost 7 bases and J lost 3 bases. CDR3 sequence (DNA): TGCAGCGCCAGGGACAGGGGGCCCAGTATGGACACTGAAGCTTTCTTT. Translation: CSARDRGPSMDTEAFF.

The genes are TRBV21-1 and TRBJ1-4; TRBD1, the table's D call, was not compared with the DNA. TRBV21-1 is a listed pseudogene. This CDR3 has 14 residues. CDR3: CASSSGKLDEKLFF. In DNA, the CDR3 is TGTGCCAGCAGCTCAGGGAAGTTGGATGAAAAACTGTTTTTT.

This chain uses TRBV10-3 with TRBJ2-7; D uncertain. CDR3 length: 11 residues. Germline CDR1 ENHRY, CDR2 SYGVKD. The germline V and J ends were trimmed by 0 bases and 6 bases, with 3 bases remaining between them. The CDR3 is CAISESREQYF. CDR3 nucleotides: TGTGCCATCAGTGAGTCTCGCGAGCAGTACTTC.

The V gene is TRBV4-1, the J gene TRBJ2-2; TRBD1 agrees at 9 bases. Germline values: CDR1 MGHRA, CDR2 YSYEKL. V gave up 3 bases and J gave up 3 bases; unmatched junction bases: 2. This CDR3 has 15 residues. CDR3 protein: CASSQWDRDTGELFF. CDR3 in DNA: TGCGCCAGCAGCCAGTGGGACAGGGACACCGGGGAGCTGTTTTTT.

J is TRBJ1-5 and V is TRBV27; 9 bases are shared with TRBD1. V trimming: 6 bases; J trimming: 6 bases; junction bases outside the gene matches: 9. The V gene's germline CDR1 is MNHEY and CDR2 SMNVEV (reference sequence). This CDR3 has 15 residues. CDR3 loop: CASSPGQGTPQPQHF. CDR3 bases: TGTGCCAGCAGCCCTGGACAGGGGACGCCTCAGCCCCAGCATTTT.

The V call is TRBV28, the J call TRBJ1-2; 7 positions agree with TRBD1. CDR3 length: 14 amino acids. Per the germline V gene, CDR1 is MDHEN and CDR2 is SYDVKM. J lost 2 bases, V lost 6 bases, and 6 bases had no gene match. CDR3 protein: CASRRQGSNYGYTF. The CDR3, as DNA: TGTGCCAGCAGACGACAGGGCTCGAACTATGGCTACACCTTC.

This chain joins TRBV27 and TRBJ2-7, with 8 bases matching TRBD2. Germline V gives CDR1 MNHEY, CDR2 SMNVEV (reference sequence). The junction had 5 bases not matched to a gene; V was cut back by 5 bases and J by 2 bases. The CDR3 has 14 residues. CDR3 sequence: CASSLRGGTYEQYF. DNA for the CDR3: TGTGCCAGCAGTCTCCGGGGGGGGACCTACGAGCAGTACTTC.

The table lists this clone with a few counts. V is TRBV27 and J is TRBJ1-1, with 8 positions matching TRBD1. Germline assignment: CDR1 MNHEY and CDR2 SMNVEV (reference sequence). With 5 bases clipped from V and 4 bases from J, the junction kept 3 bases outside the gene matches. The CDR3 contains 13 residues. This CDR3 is CASSQGALTEAFF. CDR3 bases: TGTGCCAGCAGTCAGGGGGCTCTCACTGAAGCTTTCTTT.

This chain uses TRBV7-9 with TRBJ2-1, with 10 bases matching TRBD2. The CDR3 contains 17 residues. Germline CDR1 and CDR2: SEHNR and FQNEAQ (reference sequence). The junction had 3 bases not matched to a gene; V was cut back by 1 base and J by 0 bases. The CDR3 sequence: CASSLVASGSSYNEQFF. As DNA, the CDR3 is TGTGCCAGCAGCTTAGTGGCTAGCGGGAGCTCCTACAATGAGCAGTTCTTC.

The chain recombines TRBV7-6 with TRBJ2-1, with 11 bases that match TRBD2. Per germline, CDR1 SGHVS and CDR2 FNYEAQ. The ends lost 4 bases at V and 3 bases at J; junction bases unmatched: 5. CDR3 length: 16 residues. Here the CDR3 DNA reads TGTGCCAGCAGCTCCTTAGCGGGGGGGCTCTACAATGAGCAGTTCTTC. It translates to CASSSLAGGLYNEQFF.

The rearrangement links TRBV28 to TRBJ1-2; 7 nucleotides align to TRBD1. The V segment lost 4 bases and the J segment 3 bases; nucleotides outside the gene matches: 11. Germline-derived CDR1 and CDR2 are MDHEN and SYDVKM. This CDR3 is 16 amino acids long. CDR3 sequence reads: CASSYLGGTADYGYTF. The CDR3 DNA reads TGTGCCAGCAGTTACCTGGGGGGGACAGCCGACTATGGCTACACCTTC.

The CDR3 protein is CASSTGTGDYNEQFF. For the CDR3, the DNA is TGTGCCAGCAGCACCGGGACAGGGGATTACAATGAGCAGTTCTTC. This rearrangement joins TRBV7-9 to TRBJ2-1; 10 bases are shared with TRBD1. The germline gives CDR1 SEHNR, CDR2 FQNEAQ (reference sequence). This CDR3 region has 15 residues. Trimming cost V 5 bases and J 4 bases; bases outside gene matches: 5.

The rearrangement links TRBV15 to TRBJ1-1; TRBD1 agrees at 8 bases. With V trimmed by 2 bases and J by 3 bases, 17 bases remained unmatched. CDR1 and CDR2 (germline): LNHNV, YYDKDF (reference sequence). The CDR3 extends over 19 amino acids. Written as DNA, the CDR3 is TGTGCCACCAGCAGACTCCTCCAAGGATCGCAGGGGGCGGACACTGAAGCTTTCTTT. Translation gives CATSRLLQGSQGADTEAFF.